A selection of T cell receptor beta chains follows, all from one sample in a study of blood T cells in healthy people across ages. In TCRdb, the 5' RACE reads were re-called with MiXCR into one record per CDR3 protein. The sample has roughly 900,000 distinct CDR3 sequences, 29% seen once; the top ten hold roughly 17%. Sequenced material: blood. Every receptor here comes from a woman aged 80 or older in good health. The CDR3 runs from the conserved cysteine through the conserved F or W. The order of the fields is J gene, clone size, D gene, V gene, CDR3 DNA, CDR3 protein. D genes are given only for firm matches. Clone size is given for some rows only: seen once, a few or many times, or a class if the clone is expanded.

j_call: TRBJ2-5; clone_size: many; d_call: TRBD1; v_call: TRBV5-1; cdr3_nt: TGCGCCAGCAGCTTGGGACAGGGACGGGTAGAGACCCAGTACTTC; cdr3_aa: CASSLGQGRVETQYF
j_call: TRBJ2-7; clone_size: many; d_call: TRBD1; v_call: TRBV5-4; cdr3_nt: TGTGCCAGCAGCCCCAACAGGGGTTCCTACGAGCAGTACTTC; cdr3_aa: CASSPNRGSYEQYF
j_call: TRBJ2-2; clone_size: .; d_call: .; v_call: TRBV2; cdr3_nt: TGTGCCAGCACCAGGGGCGTCGTCACCGGGGAGCTGTTTTTT; cdr3_aa: CASTRGVVTGELFF
j_call: TRBJ2-7; clone_size: .; d_call: .; v_call: TRBV6-2/TRBV6-3; cdr3_nt: TGTGCCAGCAGTTTCCAGTCCAGTGACTTACTCTACGAGCAGTACTTC; cdr3_aa: CASSFQSSDLLYEQYF
j_call: TRBJ1-5; clone_size: .; d_call: .; v_call: TRBV19; cdr3_nt: TGTGCCAGTAGTACGACGACGGGCAGCAATCAGCCCCAGCATTTT; cdr3_aa: CASSTTTGSNQPQHF
j_call: TRBJ1-2; clone_size: .; d_call: .; v_call: TRBV19; cdr3_nt: TGTGCCAGTAGTACGGGACACGCTAACTATGGCTACACCTTC; cdr3_aa: CASSTGHANYGYTF
j_call: TRBJ2-3; clone_size: few; d_call: TRBD2; v_call: TRBV6-2/TRBV6-3; cdr3_nt: TGTGCCAGCAGTTACTCTAGGACTAGCGGGGGCACAGATACGCAGTATTTT; cdr3_aa: CASSYSRTSGGTDTQYF
j_call: TRBJ2-5; clone_size: many; d_call: .; v_call: TRBV30; cdr3_nt: TGTGCCTGGAGTGTCTCCAGACAAAGGGCCCAGTACTTC; cdr3_aa: CAWSVSRQRAQYF
j_call: TRBJ1-2; clone_size: .; d_call: .; v_call: TRBV6-5; cdr3_nt: TGTGCCAGCGGCCTCTATGGCTACACCTTC; cdr3_aa: CASGLYGYTF
j_call: TRBJ1-2; clone_size: many; d_call: .; v_call: TRBV7-9; cdr3_nt: TGTGCCAGCAGCACCTGGAGGGCCAGCTATGGCTACACCTTC; cdr3_aa: CASSTWRASYGYTF
j_call: TRBJ2-3; clone_size: many; d_call: TRBD1; v_call: TRBV3-1; cdr3_nt: TGTGCCAGCAGCCAAGGGACAGGGGGAAGGAGGGATACGCAGTATTTT; cdr3_aa: CASSQGTGGRRDTQYF
j_call: TRBJ1-5; clone_size: few; d_call: .; v_call: TRBV19; cdr3_nt: TGTGCCAGTAGTATAGATCGGAGCTTCAATCAGCCCCAGCATTTT; cdr3_aa: CASSIDRSFNQPQHF
j_call: TRBJ2-5; clone_size: .; d_call: .; v_call: TRBV7-8; cdr3_nt: TGTGCCAGCAGCTCAACAGAGATCTGGGGCCAAGAGGCCCAGTACTTC; cdr3_aa: CASSSTEIWGQEAQYF
j_call: TRBJ1-5; clone_size: few; d_call: TRBD1; v_call: TRBV7-2; cdr3_nt: TGTGCCAGCAGTACCCAGGGGGCTTATAGCAATCAGCCCCAGCATTTT; cdr3_aa: CASSTQGAYSNQPQHF
j_call: TRBJ2-2; clone_size: .; d_call: TRBD1; v_call: TRBV3-1; cdr3_nt: TGTGCCAGCAGCCAGGACAGGGGACAGAACACCGGGGAGCTGTTTTTT; cdr3_aa: CASSQDRGQNTGELFF
j_call: TRBJ2-3; clone_size: few; d_call: .; v_call: TRBV5-6; cdr3_nt: TGTGCCAGCAGCTCCTACGGGACCACGCGGAGCACAGATACGCAGTATTTT; cdr3_aa: CASSSYGTTRSTDTQYF
j_call: TRBJ2-5; clone_size: .; d_call: .; v_call: TRBV3-1; cdr3_nt: TGTGCCAGCGGCGCACAACCATATGAGACCCAGTACTTC; cdr3_aa: CASGAQPYETQYF
j_call: TRBJ1-1; clone_size: .; d_call: .; v_call: TRBV5-6; cdr3_nt: TGTGCCAGCAGACTCATGGCACAGGTGAACACTGAAGCTTTCTTT; cdr3_aa: CASRLMAQVNTEAFF
j_call: TRBJ2-2; clone_size: .; d_call: .; v_call: TRBV24-1; cdr3_nt: TGTGCCACCAGTCGTACAGGGTGGACCGGGGAGCTGTTTTTT; cdr3_aa: CATSRTGWTGELFF
j_call: TRBJ2-1; clone_size: many; d_call: TRBD2; v_call: TRBV6-1; cdr3_nt: TGTGCCAGCAGAATAACAGGGGGCTCGGGGACTAGCGGGGGGGCCCGTCTCAATGAGCAGTTCTTC; cdr3_aa: CASRITGGSGTSGGARLNEQFF
j_call: TRBJ1-2; clone_size: .; d_call: .; v_call: TRBV3-1; cdr3_nt: TGTGCCAGCAGCATGGACGCGACTAGGCGGTATGGCTACACCTTC; cdr3_aa: CASSMDATRRYGYTF
j_call: TRBJ1-5; clone_size: .; d_call: .; v_call: TRBV12-3/TRBV12-4; cdr3_nt: TGTGCCAGCAGTTTACGGTCAGGGTTTAGTCAGCCCCAGCATTTT; cdr3_aa: CASSLRSGFSQPQHF
j_call: TRBJ2-3; clone_size: many; d_call: .; v_call: TRBV7-6; cdr3_nt: TGTGCCAGCAGCTTTGACGGGGGAGCGAACACAGATACGCAGTATTTT; cdr3_aa: CASSFDGGANTDTQYF
j_call: TRBJ1-1; clone_size: few; d_call: .; v_call: TRBV28; cdr3_nt: TGTGCCAGCATCCTCTCAAGTGGGACTTCTGAAGCTTTCTTT; cdr3_aa: CASILSSGTSEAFF
j_call: TRBJ2-5; clone_size: .; d_call: TRBD1; v_call: TRBV2; cdr3_nt: TGTGCCAGCAAAAGACAGGGGGCAAACCAAGAGACCCAGTACTTC; cdr3_aa: CASKRQGANQETQYF
j_call: TRBJ2-3; clone_size: many; d_call: TRBD2; v_call: TRBV7-2; cdr3_nt: TGTGCCAGCAGCTTAGTCGGCGGCGGGGGGGCAGCTACAGATACGCAGTATTTT; cdr3_aa: CASSLVGGGGAATDTQYF
j_call: TRBJ1-1; clone_size: .; d_call: .; v_call: TRBV6-2/TRBV6-3; cdr3_nt: TGTGCCAGCAGAGACCCTGGGCAGCCTAACACTGAAGCTTTCTTT; cdr3_aa: CASRDPGQPNTEAFF
j_call: TRBJ2-3; clone_size: many; d_call: .; v_call: TRBV5-1; cdr3_nt: TGCGCCAGCAGCTTGCATGGGGGTTCGACAGATACGCAGTATTTT; cdr3_aa: CASSLHGGSTDTQYF
j_call: TRBJ1-5; clone_size: few; d_call: .; v_call: TRBV12-3/TRBV12-4; cdr3_nt: TGTGCCAGCAGGGCCGGGGGGCGGGGTCAGCCCCAGCATTTT; cdr3_aa: CASRAGGRGQPQHF
j_call: TRBJ2-1; clone_size: many; d_call: .; v_call: TRBV11-2; cdr3_nt: TGTGCCAGCACCTTACGAGGCCCAGACAATGAGCAGTTCTTC; cdr3_aa: CASTLRGPDNEQFF
j_call: TRBJ2-3; clone_size: many; d_call: TRBD2; v_call: TRBV4-2; cdr3_nt: TGTGCCAGCAGCCAACAGCGGACTAGCGGGGGGGAGGATACGCAGTATTTT; cdr3_aa: CASSQQRTSGGEDTQYF
j_call: TRBJ1-1; clone_size: many; d_call: TRBD1; v_call: TRBV6-2/TRBV6-3; cdr3_nt: TGTGCCAGCACCCCTCGGGGGACAGGGGGGAACACTGAAGCTTTCTTT; cdr3_aa: CASTPRGTGGNTEAFF
j_call: TRBJ2-7; clone_size: many; d_call: TRBD1; v_call: TRBV7-2; cdr3_nt: TGTGCCAGCAGCAGCCAGGACAGGGGAGAGCAGTACTTC; cdr3_aa: CASSSQDRGEQYF
j_call: TRBJ2-4; clone_size: many; d_call: TRBD1; v_call: TRBV20-1; cdr3_nt: TGCAGTGCTAGAGACCTGGACAGGAAAGCCAAAAACATTCAGTACTTC; cdr3_aa: CSARDLDRKAKNIQYF
j_call: TRBJ1-3; clone_size: .; d_call: TRBD1; v_call: TRBV12-3/TRBV12-4; cdr3_nt: TGTGCCAGCAGTTTCCTTGGTTTGGCAGGACAGGGGAGGTCAGCTGGAAACACCATATATTTT; cdr3_aa: CASSFLGLAGQGRSAGNTIYF
j_call: TRBJ2-5; clone_size: .; d_call: .; v_call: TRBV20-1; cdr3_nt: TGCAGTGCTGAAGGACAGTGGGCATTCCTCTACGGGCAGTACTTC; cdr3_aa: CSAEGQWAFLYGQYF
j_call: TRBJ2-1; clone_size: many; d_call: TRBD1; v_call: TRBV5-1; cdr3_nt: TGCGCCAGCAGCTTACAGGGATCACAGGGGAACAATGAGCAGTTCTTC; cdr3_aa: CASSLQGSQGNNEQFF
j_call: TRBJ2-3; clone_size: .; d_call: TRBD2; v_call: TRBV5-1; cdr3_nt: TGCGCCAGCAGCTTCATAGCGGGGGCGGGAGATACGCAGTATTTT; cdr3_aa: CASSFIAGAGDTQYF
j_call: TRBJ2-7; clone_size: few; d_call: TRBD1; v_call: TRBV2; cdr3_nt: TGTGCCAGCAGTCTCACGAGGACAGGGAGTTACGAGCAGTACTTC; cdr3_aa: CASSLTRTGSYEQYF
j_call: TRBJ1-1; clone_size: many; d_call: .; v_call: TRBV5-1; cdr3_nt: TGCGCCAGCAGCCCGGATCCCCGGGAAAGCACTGAAGCTTTCTTT; cdr3_aa: CASSPDPRESTEAFF
j_call: TRBJ2-5; clone_size: .; d_call: TRBD2; v_call: TRBV4-2; cdr3_nt: TGTGCCAGCAGCCAAGAGGGACTAGCGAATTACAATGAGCAGTACTTC; cdr3_aa: CASSQEGLANYNEQYF
j_call: TRBJ1-5; clone_size: .; d_call: .; v_call: TRBV19; cdr3_nt: TGTGCCAGTAGTATTTTGGGGAATAGCAATCAGCCCCAGCATTTT; cdr3_aa: CASSILGNSNQPQHF
j_call: TRBJ1-4; clone_size: .; d_call: TRBD1; v_call: TRBV27; cdr3_nt: TGTGCCAGCAAGGGTACAGGGGATAATGAAAAACTGTTTTTT; cdr3_aa: CASKGTGDNEKLFF
j_call: TRBJ2-5; clone_size: .; d_call: TRBD2; v_call: TRBV6-1; cdr3_nt: TGTGCCGGCACCCTTGGGGTACTAGCGGGGGGACACCAAGAGACCCAGTACTTC; cdr3_aa: CAGTLGVLAGGHQETQYF
j_call: TRBJ2-1; clone_size: once; d_call: .; v_call: TRBV29-1; cdr3_nt: TGCAGCGTTAAGGCAGGGCCCTACAATGAGCAGTTCTTC; cdr3_aa: CSVKAGPYNEQFF
j_call: TRBJ2-7; clone_size: many; d_call: .; v_call: TRBV28; cdr3_nt: TGTGCCAGCAGTTTAGGCCCTACAGGGTATCTCTCCTACGAGCAGTACTTC; cdr3_aa: CASSLGPTGYLSYEQYF
j_call: TRBJ1-5; clone_size: few; d_call: TRBD1; v_call: TRBV20-1; cdr3_nt: TGCAGTGCCCTACTTACAGGGGGGGGCAATCAGCCCCAGCATTTT; cdr3_aa: CSALLTGGGNQPQHF
j_call: TRBJ2-1; clone_size: few; d_call: TRBD1; v_call: TRBV7-9; cdr3_nt: TGTGCCAGCAGCTTAGGGCCGGTGCTAGGGGGCGGAGATGAGCAGTTCTTC; cdr3_aa: CASSLGPVLGGGDEQFF
j_call: TRBJ2-5; clone_size: many; d_call: .; v_call: TRBV20-1; cdr3_nt: TGCAGTGCCTCAACACGGGAGACCCAGTACTTC; cdr3_aa: CSASTRETQYF
j_call: TRBJ2-7; clone_size: .; d_call: TRBD1; v_call: TRBV11-2; cdr3_nt: TGTGCCAGCAGCCCACGCCCAAGAGGGGGACAGAGCTACGAGCAGTACTTC; cdr3_aa: CASSPRPRGGQSYEQYF
j_call: TRBJ2-2; clone_size: .; d_call: TRBD2; v_call: TRBV9; cdr3_nt: TGTGCCAGCAGCGTAGGGGGGGGAACGAACACCGGGGAGCTGTTTTTT; cdr3_aa: CASSVGGGTNTGELFF
j_call: TRBJ2-5; clone_size: many; d_call: .; v_call: TRBV28; cdr3_nt: TGTGCCACGGGACTCCGGGGGGAGACCCAGTACTTC; cdr3_aa: CATGLRGETQYF
j_call: TRBJ1-4; clone_size: .; d_call: TRBD1; v_call: TRBV5-1; cdr3_nt: TGCGCCAGCAGCTGGGGGACAGGGCGGACTAATGAAAAACTGTTTTTT; cdr3_aa: CASSWGTGRTNEKLFF
j_call: TRBJ1-2; clone_size: few; d_call: .; v_call: TRBV3-1; cdr3_nt: TGTGCCAGCAGCCAAGGTCAGGGATGGAACTATGGCTACACCTTC; cdr3_aa: CASSQGQGWNYGYTF
j_call: TRBJ1-5; clone_size: .; d_call: .; v_call: TRBV7-2; cdr3_nt: TGTGCCAGCAGCTTAGAGTCAAGCCAATATCAGCCCCAGCATTTT; cdr3_aa: CASSLESSQYQPQHF